This T cell receptor (beta chain) was retrieved from a study of CD8 T cells in Susac syndrome. RNA was extracted with the RNeasy kit, and a quantity of about 0.45 to 1 ug was reverse transcribed using random hexamers. TCRdb reprocessed the immunoSEQ multiplex PCR reads via MiXCR and lists one record per CDR3 protein. The table has about 130,000 distinct CDR3 sequences, around 95% seen once. In contrast to the negatively isolated CD8+ and CD4+ T cells, TEMRA cells were FACS-enriched. With 8 bases clipped from V and 2 bases from J, the junction kept 14 bases outside the gene matches. The CDR3 runs to 16 residues.

The chain carries TRBV12-3 or TRBV12-4 and TRBJ2-7; 8 bases map to TRBD2. This receptor was identified in a human donor in good health. Specimen: CD4+ T cells from PBMCs. DNA for the CDR3: TGTGCCAGCTCCTTCGTCCTAGCGGGTGGTCCCTACGAGCAGTACTTC. Translating gives CASSFVLAGGPYEQYF.